The entry that follows covers one TCR beta chain sequence. The method was immunoSEQ multiplex PCR; TCRdb's version includes in-frame clones alone and lacks a portion of them. The data hold 55,000 to 70,000 clones, with approximately 89% observed a single time. Germline values: CDR1 LNHDA, CDR2 SQIVND (reference sequence). Trimming shortened V by 5 bases and J by 8 bases, and 17 bases separated the two germline ends. This CDR3 has 14 amino acids. This entry belongs to a study of OX40 agonist ivuxolimab in advanced cancers. Study context: Three patients, one with hepatocellular carcinoma and two with cutaneous melanoma, responded partially.

The sample here was CD4+ or CD8+ T cells sorted from blood, taken in a trial of the OX40 agonist ivuxolimab. The sequence came from an adult with an advanced solid tumor such as melanoma, head and neck, liver or kidney cancer. V and J are TRBV19 and TRBJ2-3; a weak D match, TRBD1 (5 bases). CDR3 amino acids: CASSPQGSGGTQYF. The DNA of the CDR3 is TGTGCCAGTAGTCCTCAGGGCTCCGGCGGTACGCAGTATTTT.